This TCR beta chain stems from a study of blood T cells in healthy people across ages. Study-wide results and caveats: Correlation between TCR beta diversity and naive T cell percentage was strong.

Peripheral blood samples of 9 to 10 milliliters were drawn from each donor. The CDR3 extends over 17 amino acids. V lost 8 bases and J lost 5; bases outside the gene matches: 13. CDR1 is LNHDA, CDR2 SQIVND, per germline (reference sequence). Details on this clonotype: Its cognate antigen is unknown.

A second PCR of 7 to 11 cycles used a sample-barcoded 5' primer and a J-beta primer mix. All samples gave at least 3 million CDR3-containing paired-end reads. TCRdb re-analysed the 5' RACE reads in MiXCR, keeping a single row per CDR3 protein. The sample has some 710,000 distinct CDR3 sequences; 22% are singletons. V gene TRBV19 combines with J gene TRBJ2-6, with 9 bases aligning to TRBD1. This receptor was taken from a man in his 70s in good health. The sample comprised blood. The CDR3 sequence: CASQDRGLSLWANVLTF. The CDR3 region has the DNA TGTGCCAGTCAGGACAGGGGCCTCTCCCTCTGGGCCAACGTCCTGACTTTC.